One and the same sample provided the 31 T cell receptor beta chains below, sequenced in a study of cytomegalovirus exposure and HLA in healthy donors. PCR used 60 Vbeta primers and 13 Jbeta primers. Profiled with immunoSEQ multiplex PCR; TCRdb holds only in-frame clones, not every one. The repertoire holds approximately 100,000 clones, with about 81% as singletons. The sequencing input was PBMCs. Receptors were obtained from a man between 35 and 55 years old in good health and CMV-seronegative.

The chain combines TRBV4-1 with TRBJ1-5; weak D call: TRBD1 (5 bases). Deletions cut 3 bases from V and 2 bases from J, with 14 bases between. CDR1 and CDR2 (germline): MGHRA, YSYEKL. This CDR3 region has 16 residues. The chain's CDR3 is CASSQSQGFGNQPQHF. The CDR3 region has the DNA TGCGCCAGCAGCCAGTCCCAGGGATTCGGCAATCAGCCCCAGCATTTT.

The CDR3 protein is CASSFQGAETQYF. The CDR3 DNA follows: TGTGCCAGCAGCTTCCAGGGGGCAGAGACCCAGTACTTC. The gene calls are TRBV7-3 and TRBJ2-5, with 8 bases aligning to TRBD1. Trimming at V came to 3 bases and at J to 4 bases, leaving 1 base not matched to a gene. The CDR3 runs 13 residues. Germline V gene data show CDR1 as SGHTA and CDR2 as FQGTGA.

V is TRBV4-3 and J is TRBJ1-4; D is perhaps TRBD1 (5 bases). The CDR3 has 17 amino acids. Trimming shortened V by 3 bases and J by 0 bases, and 14 bases separated the two germline ends. Germline-derived CDR1 and CDR2 are LGHNA and YSLEER. This CDR3 is CASSQGGGTATNEKLFF. The CDR3 DNA reads as TGCGCCAGCAGCCAGGGGGGGGGAACCGCAACTAATGAAAAACTGTTTTTT.

In its sample, this clone was seen once. The rearrangement uses TRBV15 and TRBJ2-1; a weak D match, TRBD1 (6 bases). V lost 6 bases and J lost 4, with 10 bases in between. There are 13 residues in the CDR3. CDR1 LNHNV and CDR2 YYDKDF come from the germline V gene (reference sequence). The CDR3 sequence: CATRRTEYNEQFF. In DNA form, the CDR3 reads TGTGCCACCAGGCGGACAGAATACAATGAGCAGTTCTTC.

This clone has only a few counts. This chain's CDR3 is CASSWTGTQLQFF. CDR3 DNA sequence: TGTGCCAGCAGCTGGACCGGGACACAATTACAGTTCTTC. The chain is built from TRBV5-6 and TRBJ2-1, with a weak D call TRBD1 (6 bases). CDR1 is SGHDT and CDR2 is YYEEEE in the germline V gene. V dropped 3 bases and J dropped 13 bases, with 17 bases sitting between them. The CDR3 has 13 residues.

The chain couples TRBV5-1 to TRBJ2-5, with 10 nucleotides matching TRBD1. Germline trimming cut 0 bases from V and 6 bases from J; bases unmatched to any gene: 8. The CDR3 is 16 residues long. Germline-derived CDR1 and CDR2 are SGHRS and YFSETQ. For the CDR3, the DNA is TGCGCCAGCAGCTTGGATGGGACAGGGGTGAGAAAGACCCAGTACTTC. Amino acids: CASSLDGTGVRKTQYF.

The V call is TRBV6-1, the J call TRBJ1-3, with 7 positions matching TRBD1. The ends lost 4 bases at V and 5 bases at J; junction bases unmatched: 14. The CDR3 runs 17 residues. Germline values: CDR1 MNHNS, CDR2 SASEGT. The CDR3 DNA is TGTGCCAGCAGTGGCCTCCCCCGGGACAGCCTCCGAAACACCATATATTTT. Translation gives CASSGLPRDSLRNTIYF.

The chain has TRBV9 and TRBJ1-2; D is unclear. This CDR3 spans 20 amino acids. Germline lookup yields CDR1 SGDLS and CDR2 YYNGEE. V lost 4 bases and J 3 bases, leaving 31 bases between the germline ends. The CDR3 reads CASSPTRDNTRTSHYYGYTF. The CDR3 DNA sequence: TGTGCCAGCAGCCCGACCCGAGACAATACGCGAACCAGCCATTACTATGGCTACACCTTC.

J is TRBJ2-3 and V is TRBV5-1, with D perhaps matching TRBD2 (5 bases). V was pared by 2 bases and J by 5 bases, with 15 bases between. The germline V gene encodes CDR1 SGHRS and CDR2 YFSETQ. The CDR3 is made up of 15 amino acids. In DNA, the CDR3 is TGCGCCAGCAGCTTTTCATCCGGACGGGGAGATACGCAGTATTTT. This encodes CASSFSSGRGDTQYF.

This clone was seen just once. The chain is built from TRBV25-1 and TRBJ1-1; D uncertain. The CDR3 is 16 residues long. Trimming left V 3 bases short and J 2 bases short, with 16 bases between. The V gene's germline CDR1 is MGHDK and CDR2 SYGVNS. In nucleotides, the CDR3 is TGTGCCAGCAGTGATGGAGGTCCCTTAGCTAACACTGAAGCTTTCTTT. Amino acid sequence: CASSDGGPLANTEAFF.

The CDR3 DNA reads as TGTGCCAGCATGGTGAGTTCGGAGATTACTCTGAAAAACTATGGCTACACCTTC. Translation: CASMVSSEITLKNYGYTF. V is TRBV13 and J is TRBJ1-2; D remains unclear. This CDR3 comprises 18 residues. Trimming stripped 7 bases from V and 2 bases from J, with 26 bases between. Per germline, CDR1 PRHDT and CDR2 FYEKMQ (reference sequence).

V and J are TRBV5-4 and TRBJ1-3, with 9 bases lining up with TRBD1. The junction had 4 bases not matched to a gene; V was cut back by 5 bases and J by 1 base. This CDR3 spans 15 amino acids. Germline CDR1 reads SGHNT; CDR2 reads YYREEE (reference sequence). DNA of the CDR3: TGTGCCAGCAGACCGGACAGGGGATCTGGAAACACCATATATTTT. Its translation: CASRPDRGSGNTIYF.

The chain links TRBV2 to TRBJ1-5, with a weak D call TRBD1 (6 bases). In germline, CDR1 is SNHLY, CDR2 FYNNEI. This CDR3 comprises 14 residues. With 4 bases removed from V and 7 bases from J, the gap between germline ends came to 14 bases. The CDR3 DNA sequence: TGTGCCAGCAGTGGAACAGGGCCGGGACAGCCCCAGCATTTT. It yields the protein CASSGTGPGQPQHF.

The chain uses TRBV18 and TRBJ1-6; 7 positions agree with TRBD1. CDR3 length: 16 residues. V was clipped by 3 bases and J by 6 bases; unmatched bases: 8. Germline CDR1 reads KGHSH; CDR2 reads LQKENI. Here the CDR3 DNA reads TGTGCCAGCTCACCCCGACAGGGAGCCAGTAATTCACCCCTCCACTTT. Its translation: CASSPRQGASNSPLHF.

This clone was seen a few times. Other DNA sequences within the sample encode an identical CDR3. The J gene is TRBJ1-5, the V gene TRBV7-2; D remains ambiguous. The CDR3 runs to 14 residues. Germline-derived CDR1 and CDR2 are SGHTA and FQGNSA. Trimming removed 1 base at V and 2 bases at J, with 6 bases between. CDR3 protein: CASSLGHGNQPQHF. The CDR3 bases are TGTGCCAGCAGCTTAGGACATGGCAATCAGCCCCAGCATTTT.

This chain joins TRBV29-1 and TRBJ2-7, with 11 bases fitting TRBD2. J gave up 3 bases and V 4 bases, and 2 bases lay outside the gene matches. Germline CDR1 reads SQVTM; CDR2 reads ANQGSEA. This CDR3 spans 13 amino acids. The CDR3: CSVGGLAGYEQYF. Written as DNA, the CDR3 is TGCAGCGTTGGTGGACTAGCGGGCTACGAGCAGTACTTC.

This clone turned up a few times. V gene TRBV6-1 combines with J gene TRBJ1-6, with D possibly TRBD1 on 6 matching bases. CDR3 size: 19 residues. CDR1 is MNHNS, CDR2 SASEGT, per germline. The V end was cut by 0 bases, the J end by 7 bases, with 22 bases between. The chain's CDR3 is CASSEATPRPGHPNSPLHF. Here the CDR3 DNA reads TGTGCCAGCAGTGAAGCGACACCACGACCGGGACACCCCAATTCACCCCTCCACTTT.

This CDR3 is CASRLQGEGTYEQYF. CDR3 nucleotide sequence: TGTGCCAGTAGATTACAGGGTGAGGGGACCTACGAGCAGTACTTC. The chain links TRBV19 to TRBJ2-7, with D possibly being TRBD1 (6 bases). The CDR3 sequence is 15 residues long. Trimming took off 6 bases at V and 2 bases at J, with 17 bases between the two ends. The germline V gene encodes CDR1 LNHDA and CDR2 SQIVND (reference sequence).

This clone has more than one count but fewer than ten. The rearrangement links TRBV6-5 to TRBJ1-1, with TRBD1 matching over 7 bases. V shed 6 bases, J shed 5 bases, and the junction held 9 bases outside the gene matches. The germline CDR1 and CDR2 sequences are MNHEY and SVGAGI. The CDR3 totals 14 residues. DNA for the CDR3: TGTGCCAGCAGATCGACAGGGAAAGGGACTGAAGCTTTCTTT. The encoded protein is CASRSTGKGTEAFF.

This clone was recorded once. The chain employs TRBV10-3 and TRBJ1-5; D remains ambiguous. CDR1 is ENHRY, CDR2 SYGVKD, per germline. Trimming took 3 bases from V and 2 from J, leaving 17 bases between them. The CDR3 runs to 17 residues. CDR3 bases: TGTGCCATCAGTGAAGTAAAGGGTGGTAGCGGCAATCAGCCCCAGCATTTT. Translating it yields CAISEVKGGSGNQPQHF.

The gene calls are TRBV5-1 and TRBJ1-5; TRBD1 might be the D (6 bases). Germline assignment: CDR1 SGHRS and CDR2 YFSETQ. This CDR3 has 15 amino acids. V lost 0 bases, J lost 3 bases, and 10 bases lay in between. The DNA of the CDR3 is TGCGCCAGCAGCTTGGGGGACACTACCAATCAGCCCCAGCATTTT. Its protein is CASSLGDTTNQPQHF.

The chain links TRBV4-1 to TRBJ2-7, with 7 bases matching TRBD1. Per germline, CDR1 MGHRA and CDR2 YSYEKL. There are 15 residues in the CDR3. Unmatched junction bases numbered 7, after V lost 3 bases and J lost 2 bases. The CDR3 nucleotides are TGCGCCAGCAGCCAGGGACCGGGACAGACCTACGAGCAGTACTTC. This encodes CASSQGPGQTYEQYF.

Concerning this clone: One end of the junction does not line up with germline, which may come from a read error. The same CDR3 also results from other DNA sequences found in this sample. The V gene is TRBV6-5, the J gene TRBJ2-4; the match to TRBD2 covers 7 bases. The CDR3 runs to 14 residues. In germline, CDR1 is MNHEY, CDR2 SVGAGI. CDR3 DNA: TGCGCCAGCAGAAAGGGACTACTTCAAAACATTCAGTACTTC. Amino acid sequence: CASRKGLLQNIQYF.

The chain combines TRBV5-1 with TRBJ2-7; TRBD1 is a possible D gene (5 bases). This CDR3 has 14 residues. Germline V CDR1 and CDR2: SGHRS, YFSETQ. Trimming took off 4 bases at V and 7 bases at J, with 18 bases between the two ends. The CDR3 protein is CASSPGQRTEEQYF. The CDR3 coding sequence is TGCGCCAGCAGCCCCGGACAAAGGACGGAAGAGCAGTACTTC.

J is TRBJ2-6 and V is TRBV7-9; D might be TRBD1 (5 bases). This CDR3 comprises 16 residues. In germline, CDR1 is SEHNR, CDR2 FQNEAQ (reference sequence). V shed 1 base and J shed 3 bases, with 10 bases lying between them. Here the CDR3 reads CASSLVGALGANVLTF. The CDR3 nucleotides are TGTGCCAGCAGCTTAGTAGGGGCGCTTGGGGCCAACGTCCTGACTTTC.

There are a few counts of this clone. The chain uses TRBV25-1 and TRBJ2-7; tentative D call: TRBD2 (6 bases). The germline CDR1 and CDR2 sequences are MGHDK and SYGVNS. Trimming pared 4 bases from V and 10 bases from J, leaving 20 bases between. The CDR3 is 14 residues long. The CDR3 DNA is TGTGCCAGCAGTGCCCTCCCGGGACCCGGGGGACAGTACTTC. This gives the protein CASSALPGPGGQYF.

The chain recombines TRBV23-1 with TRBJ1-5, with a possible D match to TRBD1 (6 bases). Being an ORF, TRBV23-1 has a function that is uncertain. CDR3 length: 16 residues. With 3 bases removed from V and 5 bases from J, the gap between germline ends came to 17 bases. CDR3 in DNA: TGCGCCAGCAGTCAGAGGGGGAGGGCTAGGGATCAGCCCCAGCATTTT. This sequence encodes CASSQRGRARDQPQHF.

The rearrangement links TRBV4-1 to TRBJ2-7; D possibly corresponds to TRBD2 (5 bases). Trimming stripped 1 base from V and 3 bases from J, with 13 bases between. CDR1 MGHRA and CDR2 YSYEKL come from the germline V gene. The CDR3 spans 15 residues. The CDR3 bases are TGCGCCAGCAGCCAAGTGTGGGGAGCCGACTACGAGCAGTACTTC. This encodes CASSQVWGADYEQYF.

The chain has TRBV7-9 and TRBJ2-5, with 8 bases identical to TRBD1. CDR1 and CDR2 from the germline V gene are SEHNR and FQNEAQ (reference sequence). There are 16 residues in the CDR3. V shed 0 bases and J 1 base; nucleotides not matched to a gene: 4. The CDR3 DNA sequence: TGTGCCAGCAGCTTAGCCGGGACAGGCACCCAAGAGACCCAGTACTTC. Residues: CASSLAGTGTQETQYF.

J is TRBJ1-6 and V is TRBV28, with 7 bases aligning to TRBD1. The ends lost 4 bases at V and 9 bases at J; junction bases unmatched: 9. This CDR3 has 15 amino acids. Germline V gene lookup returns CDR1 MDHEN and CDR2 SYDVKM. The DNA for the CDR3 is TGTGCCAGCAGTTCACTCGACAGGGTACGTTCACCCCTCCACTTT. Its translation is CASSSLDRVRSPLHF.

The chain links TRBV5-1 to TRBJ1-6; D uncertain. CDR1 SGHRS and CDR2 YFSETQ come from the germline V gene. V was shortened by 2 bases and J by 3 bases, with 9 bases between the two germline ends. This CDR3 spans 15 amino acids. In DNA, the CDR3 is TGCGCCAGCAGCTTAGCGGCCCTCTATAATTCACCCCTCCACTTT. It encodes CASSLAALYNSPLHF.